These T cell receptor beta chains were read from a single sample in a study of shared clonotypes between healthy human individuals. Generated by immunoSEQ multiplex PCR, the TCRdb table keeps only in-frame clones and is missing some. The data hold about 2.3 million clones, with approximately 93% observed a single time. The sequenced material came from naive CD4+ T cells from PBMCs. The source is a man between 18 and 29 years old in good health. Some clones in this sample may be carry-over from other donors' samples. Each CDR3 is given with its conserved first and last residue. A D gene is named only where the DNA matches it firmly. Not all rows give a size; the values are once, few, many and, for expanded clones, a class.

.	TRBV11-2	15	TRBJ2-7	once	TGTGCCAGCAGCTCCCCCGGGTGGGACTTCTACGAGCAGTACTTC	CASSSPGWDFYEQYF
TRBD2	TRBV4-1	19	TRBJ2-3	.	TGCGCCAGCAGCCAAGATGTCAGCGGGAGTGTCCTACCCCCAGATACGCAGTATTTT	CASSQDVSGSVLPPDTQYF
.	TRBV28	14	TRBJ1-4	once	TGTGCCAGCAGTTTAGGGGGTGGGAATGAAAAACTGTTTTTT	CASSLGGGNEKLFF
TRBD1	TRBV11-1	14	TRBJ1-2	.	TGTGCCAGCAGCTTAGCGGACAGGTTCGGTGGCTACACCTTC	CASSLADRFGGYTF
TRBD1	TRBV19	14	TRBJ1-1	.	TGTGCCAGTAGATCGACAGGGATGAACACTGAAGCTTTCTTT	CASRSTGMNTEAFF
TRBD1	TRBV4-1	15	TRBJ2-7	.	TGCGCCAGCAGCCAAAGGGGGCTAGGGGTAGACGAGCAGTACTTC	CASSQRGLGVDEQYF
.	TRBV18	14	TRBJ2-1	.	TGTGCCAGCTCACGGCTGGACTCCTACAATGAGCAGTTCTTC	CASSRLDSYNEQFF
.	TRBV30	12	TRBJ2-5	.	TGTGCCTGGAAATCGACCCCCGAGACCCAGTACTTC	CAWKSTPETQYF
.	TRBV10-1	12	TRBJ2-3	.	TGCGCCAGCAGTGATCCGGCAGATACGCAGTATTTT	CASSDPADTQYF
TRBD1	TRBV15	14	TRBJ1-2	.	TGTGCCACCAGCAGGGGACAGGGGCGCTATGGCTACACCTTC	CATSRGQGRYGYTF
.	TRBV28	13	TRBJ2-7	.	TGTGCCAGCGAAGGGACTGTCTCCTACGAGCAGTACTTC	CASEGTVSYEQYF
.	TRBV6-6	12	TRBJ2-7	.	TGTGCCAGCAGCCCTAAGCCCTACGAGCAGTACTTC	CASSPKPYEQYF
.	TRBV18	15	TRBJ2-5	.	TGTGCCAGCTCACCACCGGGCAGGGGGGATGAGACCCAGTACTTC	CASSPPGRGDETQYF
.	TRBV9	15	TRBJ1-5	.	TGTGCCAGCAGCGTAGGAGACTATAGCAATCAGCCCCAGCATTTT	CASSVGDYSNQPQHF
TRBD2	TRBV5-1	18	TRBJ2-3	.	TGCGCCAGCAGCTTGGTGCCTAGCGGATCCTCTAGCACAGATACGCAGTATTTT	CASSLVPSGSSSTDTQYF
TRBD2	TRBV5-4	17	TRBJ2-3	.	TGTGCCAGCAGCTGGGGTGGATTGGCGGGAGAGGCAGATACGCAGTATTTT	CASSWGGLAGEADTQYF
.	TRBV10-3	15	TRBJ2-2	.	TGTGCCATCTGGAACGGCGGGATGAACACCGGGGAGCTGTTTTTT	CAIWNGGMNTGELFF
.	TRBV6-6	13	TRBJ1-1	.	TGTGCCAGCAGCCTTAGGCTGGGCACTGAAGCTTTCTTT	CASSLRLGTEAFF
TRBD1	TRBV19	14	TRBJ1-1	.	TGTGCCAGTAGGAAGGGGGCGATGAGCACTGAAGCTTTCTTT	CASRKGAMSTEAFF
.	TRBV5-4	15	TRBJ1-5	.	TGTGCCAGCAGCGTAATGGGGAGTTGGGGTCAGCCCCAGCATTTT	CASSVMGSWGQPQHF
TRBD1	TRBV28	14	TRBJ2-7	.	TGTGCCAGCAGTTCACCCGGGACAGGGTACGAGCAGTACTTC	CASSSPGTGYEQYF
.	TRBV18	14	TRBJ1-1	.	TGTGCCAGCTCACCAGTCACGCAGAACACTGAAGCTTTCTTT	CASSPVTQNTEAFF
.	TRBV7-2	13	TRBJ2-3	.	TGTGCCAGCAGCTTGTTCGTCGCAGATACGCAGTATTTT	CASSLFVADTQYF
.	TRBV9	16	TRBJ2-3	.	TGTGCCAGCAGCGTAGCGGGGGCACCGTACACAGATACGCAGTATTTT	CASSVAGAPYTDTQYF
.	TRBV28	13	TRBJ1-2	.	TGTGCCAGCAGTCGCAGGGTTGAGTATGGCTACACCTTC	CASSRRVEYGYTF